Below, 4 T cell receptor beta chains from the same sample are listed, as sequenced in a study of T cell responses to AZD1222 COVID-19 vaccine. Profiled with immunoSEQ multiplex PCR; TCRdb holds only in-frame clones, not every one. This sample carries 250,000 to 300,000 clones, approximately 94% of them seen once, and the ten largest clones take around 0.58%. The sequenced sample was peripheral blood, obtained 28 days after the second AZD1222 dose. Receptors originate from an adult who received the AZD1222 COVID-19 vaccine.

This rearrangement joins TRBV29-1 to TRBJ1-1; D is undetermined. Trimming took 4 bases from V and 0 from J, leaving 6 bases between them. CDR1 SQVTM and CDR2 ANQGSEA come from the germline V gene. This CDR3 is 12 amino acids long. CDR3 sequence: CSVVILNTEAFF. The DNA for the CDR3 is TGCAGCGTTGTGATTTTGAACACTGAAGCTTTCTTT.

This clone was detected only a few times. The gene calls are TRBV14 and TRBJ2-7; possibly TRBD1 for D (6 bases). Trimming pared 0 bases from V and 2 bases from J, leaving 17 bases between. Germline V gene sequence: CDR1 SGHDN, CDR2 FVKESK. The CDR3 runs to 17 residues. CDR3 sequence (DNA): TGTGCCAGCAGCCAAGATAGTTTGGGGCCAGGGGCCTACGAGCAGTACTTC. As protein: CASSQDSLGPGAYEQYF.

This chain joins TRBV25-1 and TRBJ2-2, with D perhaps assigned TRBD1 or TRBD2 (7 bases each). The CDR3 covers 16 residues. Looked up from germline, CDR1 is MGHDK and CDR2 is SYGVNS. The V end was cut by 3 bases, the J end by 1 base, with 12 bases between. Here the CDR3 reads CASSDLRGGNTGELFF. In DNA form, the CDR3 reads TGTGCCAGCAGTGACCTCAGGGGGGGGAACACCGGGGAGCTGTTTTTT.

The V call is TRBV18, the J call TRBJ1-2; 7 positions match TRBD1. With 4 bases clipped from V and 8 bases from J, the junction kept 7 bases outside the gene matches. Germline CDR1 KGHSH, CDR2 LQKENI. The CDR3 covers 13 residues. Here the CDR3 reads CASSQGTVDGYTF. The CDR3 DNA follows: TGTGCCAGCTCACAGGGGACAGTTGACGGCTACACCTTC.